This TCR beta chain was identified during a study of preoperative IRX-2 immunotherapy in early breast cancer. Specified treatment: preoperative locoregional IRX-2 cytokine immunotherapy. This phase Ib study tested locoregional IRX-2 cytokine immunotherapy given before surgery. The table came from immunoSEQ multiplex PCR; TCRdb's copy has only in-frame clones and leaves some out. This sample has more than 25,000 clones, with approximately 78% found just once. The CDR3 length is 14 residues. Germline V gene sequence: CDR1 LNHDA, CDR2 SQIVND (reference sequence). V dropped 3 bases and J dropped 4 bases, with 11 bases sitting between them. This clone was detected only once.

The genes are TRBV19 and TRBJ2-3, with D uncertain. The material was lymph node tissue, obtained after IRX-2 immunotherapy. The origin of this receptor is a human donor with breast cancer. The CDR3 nucleotides are TGTGCCAGTAGTATCGGCCCGGCGGCAGATACGCAGTATTTT. This translates into CASSIGPAADTQYF.